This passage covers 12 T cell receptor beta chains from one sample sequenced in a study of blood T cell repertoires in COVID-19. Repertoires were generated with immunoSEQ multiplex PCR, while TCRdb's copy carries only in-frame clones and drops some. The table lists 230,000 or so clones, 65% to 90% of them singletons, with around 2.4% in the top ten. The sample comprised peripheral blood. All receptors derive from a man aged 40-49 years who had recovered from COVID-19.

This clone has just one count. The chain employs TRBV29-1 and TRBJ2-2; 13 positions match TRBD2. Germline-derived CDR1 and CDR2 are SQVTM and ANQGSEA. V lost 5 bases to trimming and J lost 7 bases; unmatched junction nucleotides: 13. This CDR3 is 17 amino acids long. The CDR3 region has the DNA TGCAGCGTTATAGGACTAGCGGGAGTAGAGGACGTCGGGGAGCTGTTTTTT. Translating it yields CSVIGLAGVEDVGELFF.

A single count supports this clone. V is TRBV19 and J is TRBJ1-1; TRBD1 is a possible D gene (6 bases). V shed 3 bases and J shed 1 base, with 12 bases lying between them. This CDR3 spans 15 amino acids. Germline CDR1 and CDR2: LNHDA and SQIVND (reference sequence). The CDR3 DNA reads TGTGCCAGTAGTATCCCCCCACAGGGGAACACTGAAGCTTTCTTT. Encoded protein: CASSIPPQGNTEAFF.

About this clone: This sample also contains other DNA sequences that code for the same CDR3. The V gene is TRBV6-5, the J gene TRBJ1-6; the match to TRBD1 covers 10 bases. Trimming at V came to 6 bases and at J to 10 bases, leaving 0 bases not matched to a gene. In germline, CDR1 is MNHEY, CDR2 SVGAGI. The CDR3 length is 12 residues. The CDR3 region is CASRTGGSPLHF. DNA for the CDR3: TGTGCCAGCAGGACAGGGGGCTCACCCCTCCACTTT.

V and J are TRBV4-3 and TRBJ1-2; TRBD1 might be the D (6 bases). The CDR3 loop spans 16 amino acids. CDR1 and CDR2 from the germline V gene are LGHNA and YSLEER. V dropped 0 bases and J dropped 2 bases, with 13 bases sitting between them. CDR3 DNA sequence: TGCGCCAGCAGCCAAGAGTGGCGGGGGCAAAACTATGGCTACACCTTC. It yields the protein CASSQEWRGQNYGYTF.

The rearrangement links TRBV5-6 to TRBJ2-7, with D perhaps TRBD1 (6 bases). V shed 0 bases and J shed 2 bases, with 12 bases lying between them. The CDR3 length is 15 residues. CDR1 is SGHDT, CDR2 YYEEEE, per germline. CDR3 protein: CASSLAAGATYEQYF. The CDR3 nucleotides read TGTGCCAGCAGCTTGGCGGCAGGGGCCACCTACGAGCAGTACTTC.

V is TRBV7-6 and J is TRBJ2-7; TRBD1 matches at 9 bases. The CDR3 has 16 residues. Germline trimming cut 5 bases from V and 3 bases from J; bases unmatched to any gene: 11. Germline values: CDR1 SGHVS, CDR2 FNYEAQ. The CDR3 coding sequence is TGTGCCAGCAGCCCAGGGCGGGGGACAGGGATCTACGAGCAGTACTTC. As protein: CASSPGRGTGIYEQYF.

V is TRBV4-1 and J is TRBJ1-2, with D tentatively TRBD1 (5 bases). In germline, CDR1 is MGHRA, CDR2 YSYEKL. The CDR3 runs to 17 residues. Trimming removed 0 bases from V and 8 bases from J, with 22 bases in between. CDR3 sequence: CASSQEVTGGGFGGYTF. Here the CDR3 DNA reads TGCGCCAGCAGCCAAGAAGTGACGGGGGGAGGGTTCGGAGGCTACACCTTC.

For the CDR3, the DNA is TGCGCCAGCAGCTTGGCCAGGGGGGTTGATACGCAGTATTTT. As protein: CASSLARGVDTQYF. The J gene is TRBJ2-3, the V gene TRBV5-1; D may be TRBD1 (7 bases). This CDR3 contains 14 residues. The V end lost 0 bases, the J end lost 6 bases, and 11 bases lay between the germline ends. Germline CDR1 is SGHRS and CDR2 is YFSETQ.

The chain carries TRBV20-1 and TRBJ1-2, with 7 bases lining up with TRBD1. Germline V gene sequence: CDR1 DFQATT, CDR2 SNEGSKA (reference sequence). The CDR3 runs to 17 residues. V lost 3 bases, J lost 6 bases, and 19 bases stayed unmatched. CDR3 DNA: TGCAGTGCTAGTGGCGGACAGGCCAGGCTCAATCGAAATGGCTACACCTTC. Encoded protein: CSASGGQARLNRNGYTF.

The CDR3 DNA reads as TGTGCCAGCAGCCGGACTAGCGGGGGGACCAGCACAGATACGCAGTATTTT. It yields the protein CASSRTSGGTSTDTQYF. The chain uses TRBV5-5 and TRBJ2-3, with TRBD2 identical over 14 bases. CDR1 SGHKS and CDR2 YYEKEE come from the germline V gene (reference sequence). Trimming at V came to 4 bases and at J to 0 bases, leaving 4 bases not matched to a gene. The CDR3 sequence is 17 residues long. Looking up the rest from reference TRBV5-5 and TRBJ2-3 gives the full variable domain: DAGVTQSPTHLIKTRGQQVTLRCSPISGHKSVSWYQQVLGQGPQFIFQYYEKEERGRGNFPDRFSARQFPNYSSELNVNALLLGDSALYLCASSRTSGGTSTDTQYFGPGTRLTVL.

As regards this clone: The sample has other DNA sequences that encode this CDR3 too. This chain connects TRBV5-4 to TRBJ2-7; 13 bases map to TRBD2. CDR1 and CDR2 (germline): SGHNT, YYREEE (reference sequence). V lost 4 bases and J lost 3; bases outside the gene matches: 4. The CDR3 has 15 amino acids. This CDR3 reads CASSPGTSGNYEQYF. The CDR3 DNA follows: TGTGCCAGCAGCCCCGGGACTAGCGGGAACTACGAGCAGTACTTC. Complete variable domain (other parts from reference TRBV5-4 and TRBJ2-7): ETGVTQSPTHLIKTRGQQVTLRCSSQSGHNTVSWYQQALGQGPQFIFQYYREEENGRGNFPPRFSGLQFPNYSSELNVNALELDDSALYLCASSPGTSGNYEQYFGPGTRLTVT.

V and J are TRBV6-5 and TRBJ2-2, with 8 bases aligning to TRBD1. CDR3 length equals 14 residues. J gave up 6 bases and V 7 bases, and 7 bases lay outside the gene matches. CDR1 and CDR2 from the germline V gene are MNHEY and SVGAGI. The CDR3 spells CASKGQVVPGELFF. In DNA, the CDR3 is TGTGCCAGCAAGGGACAGGTCGTTCCCGGGGAGCTGTTTTTT.